This T cell receptor beta chain appears in the sequencing data of a study of regulatory T cells in long-lasting Graves disease. Findings and limits, study-wide: It was possible that the small sample size reduced accuracy. Rather than thyroid tissue, only peripheral blood underwent study.

The time point was: persistent/refractory GD, antithyroid drugs over 5 years with positive TRAb. The TCR library was prepared using RNA isolated from PBMCs. In Xi'an, China, an endocrinology department was the source of patients. Roughly 9.3 milliliters of peripheral blood were taken and placed in EDTA tubes. This clonotype came up many times. What it binds is unknown. Trimming pared 3 bases from V and 11 bases from J, leaving 11 bases between. The V gene's germline CDR1 is MNHNS and CDR2 SASEGT. There are 12 residues in the CDR3. For TCR beta, libraries came from iRepertoire HTBI primers and Arm-PCR of CDR3 regions. MiXCR, run by TCRdb on the multiplex PCR reads, gives a single entry per CDR3 protein. The table shows hundreds of thousands of distinct CDR3 sequences, with more than 20% occurring only once.

The TCR originated in a female donor with Graves disease. The rearrangement joins TRBV6-1 to TRBJ1-5; no firm D call. The material sequenced was peripheral blood mononuclear cells (PBMCs), taken when the disease was refractory, from a patient treated with antithyroid drugs. In DNA, the CDR3 is TGTGCCAGCAGTGAGGGCGGTTCCGCCCAGCATTTT. This codes for CASSEGGSAQHF.